Below are 30 T cell receptor beta chains sequenced from a single sample in a study of shared clonotypes between healthy human individuals. Sequenced by immunoSEQ multiplex PCR; TCRdb stores in-frame clones only, minus some. The sample lists about 2 million clones, about 95% occurring once. CD45RO-negative cells were positively selected for CCR7, leaving out terminally differentiated effector memory CD45RA+ cells. Source material: naive CD8+ T cells sorted from blood. These receptor sequences come from a man aged 18 to 35 in good health.

About this clone: Other DNA sequences in this specimen translate into the identical CDR3. The rearrangement links TRBV4-1 to TRBJ2-7, with 13 bases identical to TRBD2. In germline, CDR1 is MGHRA, CDR2 YSYEKL. The J segment lost 3 bases and the V segment lost 4 bases, leaving 3 bases of the junction unmatched. This CDR3 region has 15 residues. The CDR3 loop is CASSPRTSGGYEQYF. The CDR3 nucleotides are TGCGCCAGCAGCCCCAGGACTAGCGGGGGCTACGAGCAGTACTTC.

The chain joins TRBV29-1 to TRBJ2-7, with 9 bases lining up with TRBD2. Germline CDR1 reads SQVTM; CDR2 reads ANQGSEA. The CDR3 is made up of 15 amino acids. The junction had 5 bases not matched to a gene; V was cut back by 0 bases and J by 2 bases. The CDR3, as DNA: TGCAGCGTTGAAGATCAGGCGGGGGGGCCCTACGAGCAGTACTTC. Translated, it gives CSVEDQAGGPYEQYF.

The V call is TRBV27, the J call TRBJ2-4, with 13 nucleotides matching TRBD2. Germline V gives CDR1 MNHEY, CDR2 SMNVEV (reference sequence). With 6 bases clipped from V and 9 bases from J, the junction kept 5 bases outside the gene matches. The length of the CDR3 is 14 residues. CDR3 region: CASRLAGGQSIQYF. The CDR3, as DNA: TGTGCCAGCAGACTAGCGGGGGGGCAGTCCATTCAGTACTTC.

The V gene is TRBV11-3, the J gene TRBJ2-2; TRBD1 might be the D (6 bases). CDR1 is SGHNT and CDR2 is YENEEA in the germline V gene. The CDR3 extends over 16 amino acids. V gave up 0 bases and J gave up 1 base, with 9 bases separating them. Here the CDR3 DNA reads TGTGCCAGCAGCTTAGATCCGGGACAGAACACCGGGGAGCTGTTTTTT. Protein product: CASSLDPGQNTGELFF.

The V gene is TRBV4-3, the J gene TRBJ2-7; perhaps TRBD2 as D (6 bases). CDR1 and CDR2 from the germline V gene are LGHNA and YSLEER. The CDR3 extends over 16 amino acids. The germline V and J ends were trimmed by 1 base and 5 bases, with 18 bases remaining between them. DNA for the CDR3: TGCGCCAGCAGCCAAGCGTGGACCGGGAGCACCCACGAGCAGTACTTC. It yields the protein CASSQAWTGSTHEQYF.

The chain uses TRBV5-1 and TRBJ1-1, with TRBD1 matching over 7 bases. Trimming cost V 3 bases and J 1 base; bases outside gene matches: 12. Germline CDR1 SGHRS, CDR2 YFSETQ. This CDR3 is built from 17 residues. This CDR3 reads CASSSYAGGERNTEAFF. CDR3 DNA: TGCGCCAGCAGCTCCTACGCAGGGGGAGAGCGGAACACTGAAGCTTTCTTT.

This chain links TRBV4-3 with TRBJ2-1, with 11 positions matching TRBD2. The germline V gene has CDR1 LGHNA and CDR2 YSLEER. V shed 4 bases and J 4 bases; nucleotides not matched to a gene: 9. This CDR3 contains 17 residues. CDR3 sequence: CASSPALAGAGYNEQFF. DNA for the CDR3: TGCGCCAGCAGCCCGGCACTAGCGGGAGCTGGATACAATGAGCAGTTCTTC.

This chain connects TRBV2 to TRBJ2-1; 8 positions agree with TRBD2. In germline, CDR1 is SNHLY, CDR2 FYNNEI. CDR3 size: 14 residues. V lost 9 bases, J lost 3 bases, and 7 bases stayed unmatched. CDR3 sequence (DNA): TGTGCCAGTAGTACGGGACTAGTCTACAATGAGCAGTTCTTC. Translation: CASSTGLVYNEQFF.

This sequence joins TRBV2 and TRBJ2-4, with D perhaps matching TRBD2 (5 bases). Germline V CDR1 and CDR2: SNHLY, FYNNEI. The CDR3 length is 13 residues. The ends were cut back, 3 bases at V and 8 bases at J, with 11 bases in the middle. The CDR3 spells CASSDERGYIQYF. The CDR3 coding sequence is TGTGCCAGCAGTGACGAGAGAGGGTACATTCAGTACTTC.

The chain recombines TRBV14 with TRBJ2-5; 10 bases agree with TRBD1. V shed 1 base, J shed 9 bases, and the junction held 11 bases outside the gene matches. CDR1 and CDR2 from the germline V gene are SGHDN and FVKESK. The CDR3 has 16 residues. The CDR3 coding sequence is TGTGCCAGCAGCCAAGTGGCCGGACAGGGGGGCGCGGCCCAGTACTTC. Translated, it gives CASSQVAGQGGAAQYF.

V and J are TRBV5-6 and TRBJ2-3, with D maybe TRBD2 (6 bases). The ends were cut back, 4 bases at V and 2 bases at J, with 11 bases in the middle. This CDR3 region has 14 residues. Germline V gene lookup returns CDR1 SGHDT and CDR2 YYEEEE. CDR3: CASSRDSNTDTQYF. CDR3 nucleotide sequence: TGTGCCAGCAGCCGGGACTCTAACACAGATACGCAGTATTTT.

This rearrangement joins TRBV19 to TRBJ1-4, with 8 bases matching TRBD1. V gave up 9 bases and J gave up 6 bases; unmatched junction bases: 9. CDR1 and CDR2 (germline): LNHDA, SQIVND (reference sequence). This CDR3 comprises 14 residues. CDR3 DNA sequence: TGTGCCAGAGACGTTGAGACAGGGGATGAAAAACTGTTTTTT. Protein sequence: CARDVETGDEKLFF.

CDR3 sequence reads: CASSAPPENTIYF. The CDR3 DNA reads TGTGCCAGCAGCGCCCCTCCTGAAAACACCATATATTTT. V and J are TRBV9 and TRBJ1-3, with D uncertain. CDR3 length: 13 residues. Deletions cut 3 bases from V and 6 bases from J, with 10 bases between. The germline CDR1 and CDR2 sequences are SGDLS and YYNGEE.

This rearrangement joins TRBV4-1 to TRBJ2-1, with D unresolved. Germline lookup yields CDR1 MGHRA and CDR2 YSYEKL. The CDR3 consists of 14 residues. V lost 4 bases and J lost 6, with 13 bases in between. The CDR3 DNA reads as TGCGCCAGCAGCCCGATCGGAACGGGCAATGAGCAGTTCTTC. It translates to CASSPIGTGNEQFF.

The chain carries TRBV4-1 and TRBJ1-2; 7 bases line up with TRBD1. The J segment lost 5 bases and the V segment lost 2 bases, leaving 17 bases of the junction unmatched. Germline CDR1 and CDR2: MGHRA and YSYEKL. CDR3 length equals 18 residues. DNA for the CDR3: TGCGCCAGCAGCCAAAATCACTTATCCGAGGGGGCTGAATATGGCTACACCTTC. This encodes CASSQNHLSEGAEYGYTF.

The V gene is TRBV27, the J gene TRBJ2-7; perhaps TRBD2 as D (6 bases). The CDR3 consists of 14 residues. CDR1 is MNHEY, CDR2 SMNVEV, per germline (reference sequence). The ends were cut back, 2 bases at V and 2 bases at J, with 10 bases in the middle. CDR3 sequence reads: CASSLQRVAYEQYF. Written as DNA, the CDR3 is TGTGCCAGCAGTTTACAGCGGGTTGCCTACGAGCAGTACTTC.

This clone has only one observation. This rearrangement joins TRBV18 to TRBJ2-3, with TRBD2 identical over 9 bases. Germline assignment: CDR1 KGHSH and CDR2 LQKENI. The CDR3 has 15 amino acids. V lost 3 bases and J lost 4; bases outside the gene matches: 5. DNA of the CDR3: TGTGCCAGCTCACCTGGGACTAGCCAAGCAGATACGCAGTATTTT. Protein product: CASSPGTSQADTQYF.

The chain carries TRBV25-1 and TRBJ1-1, with D possibly TRBD1 on 5 matching bases. Germline CDR1 is MGHDK and CDR2 is SYGVNS. The V and J ends lost 3 bases and 3 bases respectively, with 17 bases between them. The CDR3 consists of 16 residues. The CDR3 region is CASSENQGGGYTEAFF. The CDR3 coding sequence is TGTGCCAGCAGTGAGAATCAGGGCGGAGGGTACACTGAAGCTTTCTTT.

The V call is TRBV27, the J call TRBJ2-7, with 10 bases aligning to TRBD2. Germline V gene data show CDR1 as MNHEY and CDR2 as SMNVEV (reference sequence). This CDR3 is 13 amino acids long. The V segment lost 7 bases and the J segment 4 bases; nucleotides outside the gene matches: 4. The CDR3 region is CASKSSGSYEQYF. The CDR3 DNA sequence: TGTGCCAGCAAGTCTAGCGGGAGTTACGAGCAGTACTTC.

The gene calls are TRBV6-1 and TRBJ1-1, with D perhaps matching TRBD1 (5 bases). The CDR3 has 14 amino acids. Germline V gives CDR1 MNHNS, CDR2 SASEGT. The V end lost 8 bases, the J end lost 4 bases, and 17 bases lay between the germline ends. This CDR3 reads CASGGGALGTEAFF. The CDR3 bases are TGTGCCAGCGGTGGAGGGGCGCTAGGCACTGAAGCTTTCTTT.

The chain carries TRBV5-1 and TRBJ2-1, with 13 bases lining up with TRBD2. Trimming cost V 3 bases and J 5 bases; bases outside gene matches: 2. CDR3 length equals 15 residues. CDR1 SGHRS and CDR2 YFSETQ come from the germline V gene. Here the CDR3 reads CASSSGLAGDNEQFF. CDR3 in DNA: TGCGCCAGCAGCTCCGGACTAGCGGGAGACAATGAGCAGTTCTTC.

The V and J genes are TRBV6-1 and TRBJ2-7; no firm D call. The V end was cut by 1 base, the J end by 0 bases, with 7 bases between. Germline loops: CDR1 MNHNS, CDR2 SASEGT. This CDR3 spans 14 amino acids. The CDR3, as DNA: TGTGCCAGCAGTGAAGTTGGCTACTCCTACGAGCAGTACTTC. Protein: CASSEVGYSYEQYF.

V usage is TRBV29-1 and J usage is TRBJ2-7; D uncertain. V was trimmed by 3 bases and J by 5 bases, leaving 11 bases between them. From germline, CDR1 is SQVTM and CDR2 ANQGSEA. CDR3 length: 12 residues. The CDR3 nucleotides are TGCAGCGTTGAGATACGTTTCAACGAGCAGTACTTC. Protein product: CSVEIRFNEQYF.

This rearrangement joins TRBV7-9 to TRBJ2-7; D ambiguous. The CDR3 covers 12 residues. The germline V and J ends were trimmed by 4 bases and 2 bases, with 6 bases remaining between them. Germline V gene sequence: CDR1 SEHNR, CDR2 FQNEAQ (reference sequence). CDR3 sequence reads: CASSYEPYEQYF. The CDR3, as DNA: TGTGCCAGCAGCTACGAGCCCTACGAGCAGTACTTC.

The gene calls are TRBV7-6 and TRBJ2-7, with 9 positions matching TRBD1. V shed 1 base, J shed 5 bases, and the junction held 6 bases outside the gene matches. This CDR3 comprises 15 residues. The germline CDR1 and CDR2 sequences are SGHVS and FNYEAQ. In nucleotides, the CDR3 is TGTGCCAGCAGCTTAGAGGGACAGGGCTTTGACGAGCAGTACTTC. As protein: CASSLEGQGFDEQYF.

The CDR3 region is CASSWASGNTEAFF. CDR3 nucleotide sequence: TGTGCCAGTAGTTGGGCTTCTGGGAACACTGAAGCTTTCTTT. The chain uses TRBV19 and TRBJ1-1; no definite D call. Between the trimmed V and J ends, which lost 5 bases and 1 base, there was a span of 11 bases. Germline CDR1 LNHDA, CDR2 SQIVND (reference sequence). This CDR3 is built from 14 residues.

This chain connects TRBV28 to TRBJ1-3; perhaps TRBD1 as D (6 bases). V was clipped by 7 bases and J by 0 bases, with 13 bases between them. Germline lookup yields CDR1 MDHEN and CDR2 SYDVKM. The CDR3 is 15 residues long. CDR3 nucleotide sequence: TGTGCCAGCAACCCCCAGGGACACTCTGGAAACACCATATATTTT. This translates into CASNPQGHSGNTIYF.

This sequence joins TRBV28 and TRBJ2-7, with TRBD1 matching 8 bases. Germline-derived CDR1 and CDR2 are MDHEN and SYDVKM. The CDR3 has 15 residues. The J segment lost 5 bases and the V segment lost 3 bases, leaving 9 bases of the junction unmatched. CDR3 in amino acids: CASSFFQGAGDEQYF. In DNA, the CDR3 is TGTGCCAGCAGTTTCTTCCAGGGGGCGGGCGACGAGCAGTACTTC.

The J gene is TRBJ2-7, the V gene TRBV7-9, with 7 bases aligning to TRBD2. Trimming removed 1 base from V and 3 bases from J; junction bases left unmatched: 6. Germline-derived CDR1 and CDR2 are SEHNR and FQNEAQ (reference sequence). The CDR3 consists of 15 residues. CDR3 amino acids: CASSLEASGIYEQYF. For the CDR3, the DNA is TGTGCCAGCAGCTTAGAGGCTAGCGGTATCTACGAGCAGTACTTC.

The chain carries TRBV7-8 and TRBJ2-7; 13 bases align to TRBD2. The germline V gene encodes CDR1 SGHVS and CDR2 FQNEAQ. V lost 4 bases and J lost 1; bases outside the gene matches: 4. This CDR3 contains 16 residues. CDR3 protein: CASSWGLAGMSYEQYF. As DNA, the CDR3 is TGTGCCAGCAGCTGGGGACTAGCGGGGATGTCCTACGAGCAGTACTTC.